This T cell receptor (beta chain) appears in the sequencing data of a study of blood T cell repertoires in COVID-19. Only in-frame clones appear in the TCRdb table, and some are missing; sequencing was by immunoSEQ multiplex PCR. The data hold some 400,000 clones, with just over 90% observed a single time. This TCR derives from a woman in her forties who had been exposed to COVID-19. Sequencing was performed on PBMCs or T cells enriched from blood (not recorded which).

In DNA form, the CDR3 reads TGTGCCAGCAGCCTCAAGGGACTGAACTATGGCTACACCTTC. Translating gives CASSLKGLNYGYTF. V is TRBV3-1 (or the pseudogene TRBV3-2) and J is TRBJ1-2; a weak D match, TRBD1 (5 bases). Germline V lookup: CDR1 LGHDT, CDR2 YNNKEL (reference sequence). This CDR3 contains 14 residues. The ends were cut back, 4 bases at V and 2 bases at J, with 11 bases in the middle.